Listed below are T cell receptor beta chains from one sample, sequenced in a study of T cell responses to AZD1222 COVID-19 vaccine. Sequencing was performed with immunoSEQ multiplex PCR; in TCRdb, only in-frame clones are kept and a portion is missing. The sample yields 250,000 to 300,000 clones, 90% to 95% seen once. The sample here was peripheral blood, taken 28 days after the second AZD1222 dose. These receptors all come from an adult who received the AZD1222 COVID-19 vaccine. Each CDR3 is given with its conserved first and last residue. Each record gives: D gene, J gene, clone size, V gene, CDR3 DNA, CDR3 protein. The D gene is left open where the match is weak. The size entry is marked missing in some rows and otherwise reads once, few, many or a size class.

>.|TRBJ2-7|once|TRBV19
TGTGCCAGTAGCTTTACTCCGGGACACGAGCAGTACTTC
CASSFTPGHEQYF
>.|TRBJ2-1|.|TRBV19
TGTGCCAGTAGTTCCTTCCTACTAGAAGGGAACAATGAGCAGTTCTTC
CASSSFLLEGNNEQFF
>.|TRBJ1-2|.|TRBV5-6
TGTGCCAGCAGCCTAAGATATTCCGACAGGACCGATAACTATGGCTACACCTTC
CASSLRYSDRTDNYGYTF
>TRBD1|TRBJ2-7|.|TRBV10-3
TGTGCCATCAGCCTAGGGACAGTAAACTACGAGCAGTACTTC
CAISLGTVNYEQYF
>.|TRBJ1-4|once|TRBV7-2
TGTGCCAGCAGGTCAGGGTCAACTAATGAAAAACTGTTTTTT
CASRSGSTNEKLFF
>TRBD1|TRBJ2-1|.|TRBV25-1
TGTGCCAGCAGTGATTCGTCGACAGGGAAGCAGTTCTTC
CASSDSSTGKQFF
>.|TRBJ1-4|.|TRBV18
TGTGCCAGCTCACCACAAAATGAAAAACTGTTTTTT
CASSPQNEKLFF
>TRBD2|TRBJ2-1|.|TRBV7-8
TGTGCCAGCAGCTATCCTACTAGCGGGACCTACAATGAGCAGTTCTTC
CASSYPTSGTYNEQFF
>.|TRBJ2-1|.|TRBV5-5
TGTGCCAGCAGCTTGTGGGGGAGCTCCTACAATGAGCAGTTCTTC
CASSLWGSSYNEQFF
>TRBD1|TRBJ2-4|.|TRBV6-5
TGTGCCAGCAGCCGTGGACAGGGTAATTACATTCAGTACTTC
CASSRGQGNYIQYF
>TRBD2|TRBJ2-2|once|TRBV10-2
TGCGCCAGCAGTGTTTCGAGCGGGGGGCCCGGGGAGCTGTTTTTT
CASSVSSGGPGELFF
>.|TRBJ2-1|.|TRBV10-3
TGTGCCATCAGTGAGTCCCTCAATGAGCAGTTCTTC
CAISESLNEQFF
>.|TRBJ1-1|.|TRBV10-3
TGTGCCATCAGTGACCGACGGAGAAACACTGAAGCTTTCTTT
CAISDRRRNTEAFF
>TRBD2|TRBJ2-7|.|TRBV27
TGTGCCAGCAGAGTTAGCGGGGGCACCTACGAGCAGTACTTC
CASRVSGGTYEQYF
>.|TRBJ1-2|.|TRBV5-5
TGTGCCAGCAGCCACGGGACCGCGGTGGTTTTAGGCTATGGCTACACCTTC
CASSHGTAVVLGYGYTF
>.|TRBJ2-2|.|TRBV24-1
TGTGCCACCAGTGTTCAGACAGGCCCCGGGGAGCTGTTTTTT
CATSVQTGPGELFF
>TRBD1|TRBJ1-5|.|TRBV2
TGTGCCAGCACCGCTGACAGGGATGGTCAGCCCCAGCATTTT
CASTADRDGQPQHF
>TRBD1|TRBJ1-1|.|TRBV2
TGTGCCAGCAGTCGACAGGGCCTGAGCACTGAAGCTTTCTTT
CASSRQGLSTEAFF
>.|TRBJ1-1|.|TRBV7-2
TGTGCCAGCAGCTCCCGGGACACAGGCGGCGGAGCTTTCTTT
CASSSRDTGGGAFF
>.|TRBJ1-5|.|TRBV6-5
TGTGCCAGCAGCAACAGGGAAAGCAATCAGCCCCAGCATTTT
CASSNRESNQPQHF
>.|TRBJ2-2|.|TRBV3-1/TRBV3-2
TGTGCCAGCAGCCGGCCTTGGGCGCGGGGAACCGGGGAGCTGTTTTTT
CASSRPWARGTGELFF
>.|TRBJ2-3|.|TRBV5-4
TGTGCCAGCGGTACACCACAGACAGATACGCAGTATTTT
CASGTPQTDTQYF
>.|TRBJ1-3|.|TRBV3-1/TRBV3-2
TGTGCCAGCAGCCCTCTCGGAAACACCATATATTTT
CASSPLGNTIYF
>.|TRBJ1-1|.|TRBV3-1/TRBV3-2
TGTGCCAGCAGGCAAAGCGGCCAGAACACTGAAGCTTTCTTT
CASRQSGQNTEAFF
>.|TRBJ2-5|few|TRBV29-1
TGCAGCGTTGATTGTGGGGACTTC
CSVDCGDF
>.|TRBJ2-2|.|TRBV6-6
TGTGCCAGCAGTTACTCAGAAATAGGGGAGCTGTTTTTT
CASSYSEIGELFF
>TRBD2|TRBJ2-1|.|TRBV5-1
TGCGCCAGCAGCGCGGGAGTCTACAATGAGCAGTTCTTC
CASSAGVYNEQFF
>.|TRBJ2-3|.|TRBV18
TGTGCCAGCTCATCTACCTCTATCGCAGATACGCAGTATTTT
CASSSTSIADTQYF
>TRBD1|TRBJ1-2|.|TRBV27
TGTGCCAGCTCTGGACAGGAGAACTATGGCTACACCTTC
CASSGQENYGYTF
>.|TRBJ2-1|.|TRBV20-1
TGCAGTGCTAGTGAAACTAGACGTCGCTCCTACAATGAGCAGTTCTTC
CSASETRRRSYNEQFF
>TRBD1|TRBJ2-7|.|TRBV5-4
TGTGCCAGCAGCCCTGGGACAGACACCTACGAGCAGTACTTC
CASSPGTDTYEQYF
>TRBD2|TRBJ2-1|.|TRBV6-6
TGTGCCAGCAGTCCCCCAAGTGCGGGGGGAATCAATGAGCAGTTCTTC
CASSPPSAGGINEQFF
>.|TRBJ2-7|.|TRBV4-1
TGCGCCAGCAGTCGTGAGGGGGGGCTAGCCTACGAGCAGTACTTC
CASSREGGLAYEQYF
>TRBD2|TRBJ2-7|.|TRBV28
TGTGCCAGTCTAGCGGGAGGGAGCTACGAGCAGTACTTC
CASLAGGSYEQYF
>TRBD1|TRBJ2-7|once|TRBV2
TGTGCCAGCAGTCGGACAGGATCCTACGAGCAGTACTTC
CASSRTGSYEQYF
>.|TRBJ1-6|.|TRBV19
TGTGCCAGTGGGGAGTTGAATTCACCCCTCCACTTT
CASGELNSPLHF
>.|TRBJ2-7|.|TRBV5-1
TGCGCCAGCACCTCGGGGAACACCTACGAGCAGTACTTC
CASTSGNTYEQYF
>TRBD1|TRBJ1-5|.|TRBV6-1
TGTGCCAGCAGTGAAAGCCTGACAGGGGTCGGACAGCCCCAGCATTTT
CASSESLTGVGQPQHF
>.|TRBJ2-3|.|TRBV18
TGTGCCAGCTCTCCTACACCCAGAGATACGCAGTATTTT
CASSPTPRDTQYF
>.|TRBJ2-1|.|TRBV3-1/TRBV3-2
TGTGCCAGCAGCCAAGAGGGCCCCAAGGGAAATTGGCAGTTCTTC
CASSQEGPKGNWQFF
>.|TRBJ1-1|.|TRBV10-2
TGCGCCAGCAGTGATGGACGGACGAACACTGAAGCTTTCTTT
CASSDGRTNTEAFF
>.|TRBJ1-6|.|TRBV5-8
TGTGCCAGCAGCTCTCGGGACTATAATTCACCCCTCCACTTT
CASSSRDYNSPLHF
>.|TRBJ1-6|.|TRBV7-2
TGTGCCAGCCGAGGTTCCTCCTATAATTCACCCCTCCACTTT
CASRGSSYNSPLHF
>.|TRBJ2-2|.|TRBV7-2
TGTGCCAGCAGCCGTGGCCAGGTCCTCACCGGGGAGCTGTTTTTT
CASSRGQVLTGELFF
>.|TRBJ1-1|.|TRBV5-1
TGCGCCAGCAGCCAGGACAGACTCGAAGCTTTCTTT
CASSQDRLEAFF
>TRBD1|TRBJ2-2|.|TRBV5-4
TGTGCCAGCAGCCGCGGACAGGGTGACACCGGGGAGCTGTTTTTT
CASSRGQGDTGELFF
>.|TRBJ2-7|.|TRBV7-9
TGTGCCAGCAGCCCCCGACGGGATCCCAGGGGTGAGCAGTACTTC
CASSPRRDPRGEQYF
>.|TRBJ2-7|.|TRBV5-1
TGCGCCAGCAAGGAGGGGCACGAGCAGTACTTC
CASKEGHEQYF